This T cell receptor (beta chain) was found in a study of blood T cell repertoires in COVID-19. The germline gives CDR1 SGHTS, CDR2 YDEGEE. This CDR3 has 15 residues. Trimming left V 6 bases short and J 4 bases short, with 17 bases between. Profiling relied on immunoSEQ multiplex PCR, and the TCRdb table lists in-frame clones only, not all of them. Seen here are about 21,000 clones, approximately 80% observed once, and the top ten hold roughly 22%. The chain carries TRBV5-8 and TRBJ2-1, with D tentatively TRBD1 (6 bases). This receptor was identified in a man older than 75 with active or convalescent COVID-19. The sequenced material came from peripheral blood. The CDR3 DNA follows: TGTGCCAGCACCCAGGCTGGGACAAGATACAATGAGCAGTTCTTC. As protein: CASTQAGTRYNEQFF.